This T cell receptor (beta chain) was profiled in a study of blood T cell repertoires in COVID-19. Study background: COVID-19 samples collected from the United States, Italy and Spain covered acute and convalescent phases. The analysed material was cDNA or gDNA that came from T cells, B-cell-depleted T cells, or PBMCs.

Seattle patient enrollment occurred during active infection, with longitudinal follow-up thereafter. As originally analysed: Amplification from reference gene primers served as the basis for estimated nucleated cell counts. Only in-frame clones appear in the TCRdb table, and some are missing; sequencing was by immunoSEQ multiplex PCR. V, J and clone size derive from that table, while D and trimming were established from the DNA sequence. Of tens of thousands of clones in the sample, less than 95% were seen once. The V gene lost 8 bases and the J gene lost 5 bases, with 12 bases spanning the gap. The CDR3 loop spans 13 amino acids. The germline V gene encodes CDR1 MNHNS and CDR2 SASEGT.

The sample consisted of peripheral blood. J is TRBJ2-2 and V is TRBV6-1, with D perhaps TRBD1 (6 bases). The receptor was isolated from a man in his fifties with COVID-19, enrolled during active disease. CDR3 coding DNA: TGTGCCAGCCGCAAGCAGGGGACCGGGGAGCTGTTTTTT. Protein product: CASRKQGTGELFF.